The present T cell receptor (beta chain) was sequenced within a study of OX40 agonist ivuxolimab in advanced cancers. Study-wide findings and caveats: More expanded clones were found, on average, in CD8+ than in CD4+ T cells.

A remark on this clone: Its antigen is still unknown.

The germline gives CDR1 ENHRY, CDR2 SYGVKD. This CDR3 region has 18 residues. Trimming cost V 0 bases and J 6 bases; bases outside gene matches: 11. The method was immunoSEQ multiplex PCR; TCRdb's version includes in-frame clones alone and lacks a portion of them. The data show roughly 67,000 clones, around nine tenths seen once. The TCR sequence derives from an adult with an advanced solid tumor such as melanoma, head and neck, liver or kidney cancer. The sequencing here drew on CD4+ or CD8+ T cells sorted from blood, taken in a trial of the OX40 agonist ivuxolimab. The V and J genes are TRBV10-3 and TRBJ2-2; 9 bases agree with TRBD2. The CDR3 reads CAISESASGGLRSGELFF. DNA for the CDR3: TGTGCCATCAGTGAGTCGGCCAGCGGGGGGCTCAGGTCCGGGGAGCTGTTTTTT.